This TCR beta chain is drawn from a study of shared clonotypes between healthy human individuals. Study context: Three plates each covered CD4 naive and memory; CD8 naive two, CD8 memory one.

Points from the study as a whole: Non-shared clonotypes showed lower generation probabilities than clonotypes common to all four donors.

Several immunoSEQ plates received, in even portions, the genomic DNA of each subset. Only in-frame clones appear in the TCRdb table, and some are missing; sequencing was by immunoSEQ multiplex PCR. This table holds over a million clones, more than 95% found once. Naive CD4+ cells were CD45RA-selected; the remaining cells were memory. The V end lost 1 base, the J end lost 3 bases, and 12 bases lay between the germline ends. The germline CDR1 and CDR2 sequences are MGHRA and YSYEKL. The CDR3 is 15 residues long. For this clone: The antigen remains undetermined.

The material sequenced was naive CD4+ T cells sorted from blood. Described subset: CD45RA+ positively selected. This TCR derives from a man between 25 and 39 years old in good health. The chain links TRBV4-1 to TRBJ1-1; D ambiguous. Here the CDR3 reads CASSQVAAAYTEAFF. CDR3 DNA sequence: TGCGCCAGCAGCCAAGTGGCAGCCGCGTACACTGAAGCTTTCTTT.